One TCR beta chain is described in this entry. Single viable CD3+CD4+CD8-CD45RO+ cells were sorted as the memory CD4+ T cells. Positive selection with CD4 microbeads enriched total CD4+ T cells. The protocol was immunoSEQ multiplex PCR, while the TCRdb copy is restricted to in-frame clones and leaves out a portion. The sample consists of approximately 61,000 clones, 80% of them appearing once. The data belong to a study of memory CD4+ T cells and cytomegalovirus serostatus. The TCR sequence derives from an adult in good health and CMV-seronegative. Some clones in this sample may be carry-over from other donors' samples. Sequenced: memory CD4+ T cells from blood.

CDR3 nucleotide sequence: TGTGCCAGCAGCCCGGACTGGTTGACCGGGGAGCTGTTTTTT. Protein product: CASSPDWLTGELFF. The V gene is TRBV2, the J gene TRBJ2-2; maybe TRBD2 (5 bases). Germline V gene data show CDR1 as SNHLY and CDR2 as FYNNEI. Trimming pared 6 bases from V and 5 bases from J, leaving 13 bases between. There are 14 residues in the CDR3.